This T cell receptor (beta chain) was sequenced during a study of CD8 T cells in Susac syndrome. Random hexamers primed reverse transcription of about 0.5 to 1 ug RNA. TCRdb re-derived calls from the immunoSEQ multiplex PCR reads in MiXCR, one entry per CDR3 protein. Of tens of thousands of distinct CDR3 sequences detected, roughly 94% appear once; the ten largest clones hold roughly 0.31%. The material sequenced was CD4+ T cells from PBMCs. The receptor was derived from a human donor with Susac syndrome.

In nucleotides, the CDR3 is TGTGCCAGCAGCTTGCCGGGACTAGCGGGGGACACCGGGGAGCTGTTTTTT. Its protein is CASSLPGLAGDTGELFF. The genes are TRBV7-9 and TRBJ2-2; 14 nucleotides line up with TRBD2. Trimming cost V 3 bases and J 3 bases; bases outside gene matches: 3. CDR1 is SEHNR, CDR2 FQNEAQ, per germline (reference sequence). The CDR3 contains 17 residues.